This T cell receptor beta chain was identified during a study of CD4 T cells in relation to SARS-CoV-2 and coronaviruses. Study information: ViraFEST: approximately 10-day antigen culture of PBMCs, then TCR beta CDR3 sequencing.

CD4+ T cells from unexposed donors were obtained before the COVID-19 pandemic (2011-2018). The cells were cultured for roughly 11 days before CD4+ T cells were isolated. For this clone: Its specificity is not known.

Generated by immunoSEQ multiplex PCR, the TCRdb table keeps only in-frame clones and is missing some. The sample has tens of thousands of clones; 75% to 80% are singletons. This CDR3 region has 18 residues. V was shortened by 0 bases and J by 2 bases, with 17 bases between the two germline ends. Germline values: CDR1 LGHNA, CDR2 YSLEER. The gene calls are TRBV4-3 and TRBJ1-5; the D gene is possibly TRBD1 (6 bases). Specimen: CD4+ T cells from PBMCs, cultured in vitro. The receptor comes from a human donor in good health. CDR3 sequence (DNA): TGCGCCAGCAGCCAAGATCTACTCGGGGGACATGGCAATCAGCCCCAGCATTTT. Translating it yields CASSQDLLGGHGNQPQHF.